The rows below give T cell receptor beta chains drawn from one sample of a study of control samples from healthy donors and cancer patients. Clones were sequenced by immunoSEQ multiplex PCR, and TCRdb holds only the in-frame ones, with some missing. The sample holds tens of thousands of clones; approximately 87% are singletons and the top ten take about 1.6%. Sequencing was carried out using PBMCs. These receptors came from a woman aged 40 to 55 with lung cancer. CDR3s include the opening cysteine and the closing phenylalanine or tryptophan. D genes are given only for firm matches. The size of a clone is reported for some rows only, either as once, few or many, or as a class for expanded clones.

J gene: TRBJ1-2; D gene: -; V gene: TRBV9; clone size: -; CDR3 protein: CASSGDIANYGYTF; CDR3 DNA: TGTGCCAGCAGCGGGGACATAGCTAACTATGGCTACACCTTC
J gene: TRBJ1-1; D gene: -; V gene: TRBV7-8; clone size: -; CDR3 protein: CASSLGGGPEAFF; CDR3 DNA: TGTGCCAGCAGCTTAGGGGGGGGGCCTGAAGCTTTCTTT
J gene: TRBJ2-5; D gene: -; V gene: TRBV15; clone size: -; CDR3 protein: CATSRDPTQGPETQYF; CDR3 DNA: TGTGCCACCAGCAGAGACCCCACCCAGGGGCCCGAGACCCAGTACTTC
J gene: TRBJ2-1; D gene: TRBD1; V gene: TRBV10-3; clone size: once; CDR3 protein: CAISDQGVVGYNEQFF; CDR3 DNA: TGTGCCATCAGTGATCAGGGGGTTGTAGGCTACAATGAGCAGTTCTTC
J gene: TRBJ2-4; D gene: TRBD1; V gene: TRBV11-3; clone size: few; CDR3 protein: CASSPPTSGRGLAKNIQYF; CDR3 DNA: TGTGCCAGCAGCCCACCCACCTCGGGCAGGGGGTTAGCCAAAAACATTCAGTACTTC
J gene: TRBJ2-7; D gene: TRBD2; V gene: TRBV19; clone size: -; CDR3 protein: CASSPSGEGYEQYF; CDR3 DNA: TGTGCCAGTAGTCCTAGCGGGGAGGGATACGAGCAGTACTTC
J gene: TRBJ1-1; D gene: TRBD1; V gene: TRBV5-1; clone size: -; CDR3 protein: CASSRTGDTADTEAFF; CDR3 DNA: TGCGCCAGCAGCCGAACAGGGGACACCGCCGACACTGAAGCTTTCTTT
J gene: TRBJ2-5; D gene: TRBD2; V gene: TRBV3-1/TRBV3-2; clone size: -; CDR3 protein: CASSQRLAGYQETQYF; CDR3 DNA: TGTGCCAGCAGCCAACGACTAGCGGGGTACCAAGAGACCCAGTACTTC
J gene: TRBJ2-5; D gene: -; V gene: TRBV12-5; clone size: -; CDR3 protein: CASGSGLETQYF; CDR3 DNA: TGTGCTAGTGGTTCGGGTTTGGAGACCCAGTACTTC
J gene: TRBJ2-7; D gene: TRBD1; V gene: TRBV3-1/TRBV3-2; clone size: -; CDR3 protein: CASSQEGTGFYEQYF; CDR3 DNA: TGTGCCAGCAGCCAAGAAGGGACAGGCTTCTACGAGCAGTACTTC
J gene: TRBJ2-3; D gene: -; V gene: TRBV5-5; clone size: -; CDR3 protein: CASSLRTDTQYF; CDR3 DNA: TGTGCCAGCAGCCTCAGGACAGATACGCAGTATTTT
J gene: TRBJ1-1; D gene: -; V gene: TRBV11-2; clone size: few; CDR3 protein: CASSPSEAPAFF; CDR3 DNA: TGTGCCAGCAGCCCCAGCGAGGCGCCGGCTTTCTTT
J gene: TRBJ2-2; D gene: -; V gene: TRBV29-1; clone size: once; CDR3 protein: CSVGEGANTGELFF; CDR3 DNA: TGCAGCGTTGGGGAAGGGGCGAACACCGGGGAGCTGTTTTTT
J gene: TRBJ1-2; D gene: TRBD1; V gene: TRBV9; clone size: once; CDR3 protein: CASSVEGQGDYGYTF; CDR3 DNA: TGTGCCAGCAGCGTAGAGGGACAGGGGGACTATGGCTACACCTTC
J gene: TRBJ1-3; D gene: -; V gene: TRBV19; clone size: -; CDR3 protein: CASLRGGGVTSGNTIYF; CDR3 DNA: TGTGCCAGCCTACGGGGGGGAGGCGTTACCTCTGGAAACACCATATATTTT
J gene: TRBJ2-7; D gene: -; V gene: TRBV5-4; clone size: -; CDR3 protein: CASSLDQGSYEQYF; CDR3 DNA: TGTGCCAGCAGCTTGGATCAGGGTTCCTACGAGCAGTACTTC
J gene: TRBJ2-3; D gene: -; V gene: TRBV6-1; clone size: -; CDR3 protein: CASSESNTDTQYF; CDR3 DNA: TGTGCCAGCAGTGAATCCAACACAGATACGCAGTATTTT
J gene: TRBJ2-1; D gene: TRBD2; V gene: TRBV4-1; clone size: -; CDR3 protein: CASSQDREGARLAVRNEQFF; CDR3 DNA: TGCGCCAGCAGCCAAGATAGGGAGGGGGCGAGACTAGCGGTTAGGAATGAGCAGTTCTTC
J gene: TRBJ1-3; D gene: -; V gene: TRBV10-2; clone size: -; CDR3 protein: CASSGGVGNTIYF; CDR3 DNA: TGCGCCAGCAGTGGAGGTGTTGGAAACACCATATATTTT
J gene: TRBJ2-1; D gene: TRBD2; V gene: TRBV5-1; clone size: -; CDR3 protein: CASSFTSGANNEQFF; CDR3 DNA: TGCGCCAGCAGCTTTACTAGCGGGGCAAACAATGAGCAGTTCTTC
J gene: TRBJ1-2; D gene: TRBD1; V gene: TRBV6-2/TRBV6-3; clone size: -; CDR3 protein: CASSVTGDRGYTF; CDR3 DNA: TGTGCCAGCAGCGTGACAGGGGATCGCGGCTACACCTTC
J gene: TRBJ2-3; D gene: TRBD2; V gene: TRBV2; clone size: -; CDR3 protein: CASSEERGGRGVMGDTQYF; CDR3 DNA: TGTGCCAGCAGTGAAGAGCGGGGGGGCCGGGGTGTGATGGGAGATACGCAGTATTTT
J gene: TRBJ1-1; D gene: -; V gene: TRBV11-2; clone size: -; CDR3 protein: CASSSVGGTEAFF; CDR3 DNA: TGTGCCAGCAGCAGCGTCGGGGGGACTGAAGCTTTCTTT
J gene: TRBJ2-5; D gene: TRBD2; V gene: TRBV7-2; clone size: -; CDR3 protein: CASSLLAGTWGETQYF; CDR3 DNA: TGTGCCAGCAGCTTACTAGCGGGGACCTGGGGGGAGACCCAGTACTTC
J gene: TRBJ2-3; D gene: -; V gene: TRBV5-1; clone size: few; CDR3 protein: CASSPGWSSLTTDTQYF; CDR3 DNA: TGCGCCAGCAGCCCCGGCTGGTCCTCTCTGACCACAGATACGCAGTATTTT
J gene: TRBJ1-1; D gene: -; V gene: TRBV9; clone size: few; CDR3 protein: CASSPMNTEAFF; CDR3 DNA: TGTGCCAGCAGCCCTATGAACACTGAAGCTTTCTTT
J gene: TRBJ1-4; D gene: TRBD1; V gene: TRBV3-1/TRBV3-2; clone size: -; CDR3 protein: CASSRPRQGGEKLFF; CDR3 DNA: TGTGCCAGCAGCCGCCCAAGACAGGGCGGTGAAAAACTGTTTTTT
J gene: TRBJ2-1; D gene: TRBD2; V gene: TRBV24-1; clone size: -; CDR3 protein: CATSDLRRGGRNEQFF; CDR3 DNA: TGTGCCACCAGTGATTTAAGGCGGGGGGGCCGGAATGAGCAGTTCTTC
J gene: TRBJ2-7; D gene: -; V gene: TRBV4-1; clone size: few; CDR3 protein: CASSLSSGSVYEQYF; CDR3 DNA: TGCGCCAGCAGCCTATCGTCAGGTTCCGTCTACGAGCAGTACTTC
J gene: TRBJ2-7; D gene: TRBD1; V gene: TRBV25-1; clone size: few; CDR3 protein: CASSGTGPSSYEQYF; CDR3 DNA: TGTGCCAGCAGTGGGACAGGGCCTAGCTCCTACGAGCAGTACTTC
J gene: TRBJ2-3; D gene: -; V gene: TRBV24-1; clone size: -; CDR3 protein: CATSEPHGTDIGTQYF; CDR3 DNA: TGTGCCACCAGTGAGCCACACGGGACCGATATTGGTACGCAGTATTTT
J gene: TRBJ2-7; D gene: -; V gene: TRBV2; clone size: -; CDR3 protein: CASSEQGLEHSAAYF; CDR3 DNA: TGTGCCAGCAGTGAACAGGGGCTTGAACACAGCGCGGCGTACTTC
J gene: TRBJ1-5; D gene: -; V gene: TRBV19; clone size: -; CDR3 protein: CASTRGGNSNQPQHF; CDR3 DNA: TGTGCCAGTACCCGAGGGGGAAATAGCAATCAGCCCCAGCATTTT
J gene: TRBJ2-1; D gene: TRBD1; V gene: TRBV5-1; clone size: -; CDR3 protein: CASSLEQGASYNEQFF; CDR3 DNA: TGCGCCAGCAGCTTGGAACAGGGGGCGTCTTACAATGAGCAGTTCTTC
J gene: TRBJ2-3; D gene: -; V gene: TRBV28; clone size: once; CDR3 protein: CASSTGAGGAQYF; CDR3 DNA: TGTGCCAGCAGCACCGGGGCAGGGGGGGCGCAGTATTTT
J gene: TRBJ2-3; D gene: -; V gene: TRBV7-2; clone size: -; CDR3 protein: CASSLRAGRWSTDTQYF; CDR3 DNA: TGTGCCAGCAGCTTAAGGGCCGGCAGGTGGAGCACAGATACGCAGTATTTT
J gene: TRBJ1-6; D gene: -; V gene: TRBV30; clone size: -; CDR3 protein: CAWTTRGSSSPLHF; CDR3 DNA: TGTGCCTGGACGACTCGGGGTTCGAGTTCACCCCTCCACTTT
J gene: TRBJ2-1; D gene: -; V gene: TRBV5-4; clone size: -; CDR3 protein: CASSQGVADYNEQFF; CDR3 DNA: TGTGCCAGCAGTCAGGGGGTAGCGGACTACAATGAGCAGTTCTTC
J gene: TRBJ1-6; D gene: TRBD1; V gene: TRBV5-4; clone size: -; CDR3 protein: CASSHRDRANSPLHF; CDR3 DNA: TGTGCCAGCAGCCACCGGGACAGGGCGAATTCACCCCTCCACTTT
J gene: TRBJ2-2; D gene: -; V gene: TRBV11-2; clone size: -; CDR3 protein: CASSPQATGELFF; CDR3 DNA: TGTGCCAGCAGCCCACAGGCCACCGGGGAGCTGTTTTTT